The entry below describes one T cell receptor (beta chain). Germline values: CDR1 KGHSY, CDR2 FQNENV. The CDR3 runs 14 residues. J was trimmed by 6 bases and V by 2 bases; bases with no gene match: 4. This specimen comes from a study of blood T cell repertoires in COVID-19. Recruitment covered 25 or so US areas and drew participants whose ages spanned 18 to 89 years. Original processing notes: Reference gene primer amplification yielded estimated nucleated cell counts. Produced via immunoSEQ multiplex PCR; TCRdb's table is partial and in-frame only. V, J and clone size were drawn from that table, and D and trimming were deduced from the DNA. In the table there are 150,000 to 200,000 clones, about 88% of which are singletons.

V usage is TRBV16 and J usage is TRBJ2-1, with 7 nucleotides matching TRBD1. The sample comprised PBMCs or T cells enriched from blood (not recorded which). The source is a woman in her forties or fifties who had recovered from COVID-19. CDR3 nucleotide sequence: TGTGCCAGCAGCCAAAACGCAGGGGGCAATGAGCAGTTCTTC. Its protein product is CASSQNAGGNEQFF.